Here is one T cell receptor (beta chain) with its context. This entry is derived from a study of blood T cell repertoires in COVID-19. Across the whole study: The study drew acute and convalescent COVID-19 samples from the United States, Italy and Spain. Sources were T cells, B-cell-depleted T cells, or PBMCs; the material itself was cDNA or gDNA.

Methods used by the authors: Amplification with reference gene primers provided the estimates of nucleated cell counts. TCRdb's copy holds only in-frame clones and misses some; the assay was immunoSEQ multiplex PCR. V, J and clone size derive from that table, while D and trimming were established from the DNA sequence. The sample shows approximately 50,000 clones, about 84% of them seen only once. Trimming pared 5 bases from V and 8 bases from J, leaving 7 bases between. The CDR3 is 11 residues long. Per germline, CDR1 SGHAT and CDR2 FQDESV (reference sequence). This sequence was found in a human donor in a cohort sampled during active COVID-19. This chain joins TRBV11-1 and TRBJ1-3; D gene uncertain. The source material was peripheral blood. This CDR3 is CASSSMDTIYF. The DNA for the CDR3 is TGTGCCAGCAGCAGCATGGACACCATATATTTT.